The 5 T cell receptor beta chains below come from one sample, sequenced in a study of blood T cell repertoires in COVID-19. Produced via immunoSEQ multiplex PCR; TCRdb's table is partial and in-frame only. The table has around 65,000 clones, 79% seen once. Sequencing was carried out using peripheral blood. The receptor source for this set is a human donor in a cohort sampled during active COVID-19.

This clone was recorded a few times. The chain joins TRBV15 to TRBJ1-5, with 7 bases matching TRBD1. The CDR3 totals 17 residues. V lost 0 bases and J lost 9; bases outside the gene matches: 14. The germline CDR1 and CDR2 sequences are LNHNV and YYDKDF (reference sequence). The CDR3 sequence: CATSRDRSVTGIAPQHF. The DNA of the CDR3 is TGTGCCACCAGCAGAGATCGCTCAGTGACAGGGATTGCGCCCCAGCATTTT.

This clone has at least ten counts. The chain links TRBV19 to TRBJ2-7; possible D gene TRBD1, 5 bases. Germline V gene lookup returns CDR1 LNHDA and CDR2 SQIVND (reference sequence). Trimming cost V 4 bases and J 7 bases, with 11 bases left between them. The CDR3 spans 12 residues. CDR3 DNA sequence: TGTGCCAGTAGTACAGGGTTGAGGGAGCAGTACTTC. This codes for CASSTGLREQYF.

CDR3 region: CAIRWTGHADTQYF. The CDR3 region has the DNA TGTGCCATCAGATGGACAGGGCATGCAGATACGCAGTATTTT. This sequence joins TRBV10-3 and TRBJ2-3; 8 bases are a match to TRBD1. Trimming cost V 6 bases and J 4 bases; bases outside gene matches: 6. Germline V gene data show CDR1 as ENHRY and CDR2 as SYGVKD. The CDR3 has 14 residues.

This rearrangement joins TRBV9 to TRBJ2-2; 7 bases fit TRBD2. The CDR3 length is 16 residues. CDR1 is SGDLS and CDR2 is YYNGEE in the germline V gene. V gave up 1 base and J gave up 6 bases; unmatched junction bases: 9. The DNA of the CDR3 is TGTGCCAGCAGCGTAAGTGGCCTAGCGGTCGCCGGGGAGCTGTTTTTT. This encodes CASSVSGLAVAGELFF.

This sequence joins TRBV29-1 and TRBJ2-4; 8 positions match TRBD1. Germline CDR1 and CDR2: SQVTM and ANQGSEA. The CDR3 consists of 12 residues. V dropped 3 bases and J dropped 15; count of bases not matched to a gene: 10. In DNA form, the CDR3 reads TGCAGCGTTGAGAGTTCCCCAGGGGGCAGGTACTTC. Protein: CSVESSPGGRYF. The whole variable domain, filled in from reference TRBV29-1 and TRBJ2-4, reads SAVISQKPSRDICQRGTSLTIQCQVDSQVTMMFWYRQQPGQSLTLIATANQGSEATYESGFVIDKFPISRPNLTFSTLTVSNMSPEDSSIYLCSVESSPGGRYFGAGTRLSVL.